The 24 T cell receptor beta chains in this list originate from one sample, sequenced in a study of early T cells in non-severe SARS-CoV-2 infection listed by TCRdb under 2021. Libraries came from 5' RACE. These reads were obtained on a NextSeq 500. Using fastp trimming at Q25 and MiXCR clonotype assembly, TCRdb reanalyzed the public sequencing data and kept in-frame beta chains. Records with the same CDR3 protein are collapsed into one entry carrying the most frequent genes and DNA. This sample is represented by some 26,000 distinct CDR3 sequences; 4.4% of them were singletons. Together, the top ten hold around 5.2% of the sample. Source material: whole blood. The receptors were sampled from an adult who was a healthcare worker with PCR-confirmed SARS-CoV-2 infection or an uninfected control (not recorded which).

This chain links TRBV7-6 with TRBJ2-7, with TRBD2 as a possible D gene (6 bases). Germline V lookup: CDR1 SGHVS, CDR2 FNYEAQ. The V and J ends lost 0 bases and 2 bases respectively, with 11 bases between them. This CDR3 contains 15 residues. CDR3: CASSLAGGKAYEQYF. In nucleotides, the CDR3 is TGTGCCAGCAGCTTAGCAGGAGGGAAGGCCTACGAGCAGTACTTC. Using reference TRBV7-6 and TRBJ2-7 for the parts outside the CDR3, the full variable domain is GAGVSQSPRYKVTKRGQDVALRCDPISGHVSLYWYRQALGQGPEFLTYFNYEAQQDKSGLPNDRFSAERPEGSISTLTIQRTEQRDSAMYRCASSLAGGKAYEQYFGPGTRLTVT.

This clonotype has more than one count but fewer than ten. Germline is not matched at one junction end, which may reflect a read error. The V gene is TRBV7-2, the J gene TRBJ2-5, with 9 bases identical to TRBD2. Germline lookup yields CDR1 SGHTA and CDR2 FQGNSA. The length of the CDR3 is 17 residues. The CDR3 DNA is TGTGCCAACAGCTTAGGTCGCGGCGGGGGGGCCCAAGAGACCCAGTACTTC. As protein: CANSLGRGGGAQETQYF.

This clonotype has at least ten counts. V is TRBV7-9 and J is TRBJ1-6; 7 bases fit TRBD1. In germline, CDR1 is SEHNR, CDR2 FQNEAQ (reference sequence). V was clipped by 0 bases and J by 9 bases; unmatched bases: 5. CDR3 length: 15 amino acids. Here the CDR3 DNA reads TGTGCCAGCAGCTTAGCCGGGACAGAACTTTCACCCCTCCACTTT. Translated, it gives CASSLAGTELSPLHF.

This clonotype came up many times. The J gene is TRBJ2-1, the V gene TRBV12-5, with 12 bases aligning to TRBD1. Germline lookup yields CDR1 LGHNT and CDR2 FRNRAP. Trimming took 2 bases from V and 8 from J; bases not matched to a gene: 10. This CDR3 is built from 17 residues. The CDR3 DNA reads as TGTGCTAGTGGTTTGAAAAGCCGGGACAGGGGGCTCGATGAGCAGTTCTTC. It yields the protein CASGLKSRDRGLDEQFF.

This clonotype was detected many times. The V gene is TRBV29-1, the J gene TRBJ1-1, with no clear D. V lost 3 bases and J lost 0, with 8 bases in between. CDR1 and CDR2 (germline): SQVTM, ANQGSEA. The CDR3 is 13 amino acids. CDR3 loop: CSVEDGLNTEAFF. For the CDR3, the DNA is TGCAGCGTTGAGGACGGCTTGAACACTGAAGCTTTCTTT.

This clonotype was observed at least ten times. The chain links TRBV11-2 to TRBJ1-1, with a weak D call TRBD1 (5 bases). This CDR3 is 14 amino acids long. Trimming took off 5 bases at V and 5 bases at J, with 15 bases between the two ends. CDR1 and CDR2 (germline): SGHAT, FQNNGV. CDR3 protein: CASSPSRRGTEAFF. CDR3 nucleotide sequence: TGTGCCAGCAGCCCATCCCGGCGGGGGACTGAAGCTTTCTTT.

This clonotype was picked up many times. V is TRBV2 and J is TRBJ2-5, with 7 positions matching TRBD2. The V segment lost 4 bases and the J segment 2 bases; nucleotides outside the gene matches: 1. Germline V lookup: CDR1 SNHLY, CDR2 FYNNEI. The CDR3 runs 13 residues. The CDR3 loop reads CASSGGGQETQYF. CDR3 coding DNA: TGTGCCAGCAGTGGCGGGGGTCAAGAGACCCAGTACTTC.

This clonotype was recorded many times. The chain recombines TRBV2 with TRBJ2-2, with D maybe TRBD2 (6 bases). This CDR3 region has 15 residues. From germline, CDR1 is SNHLY and CDR2 FYNNEI. The V gene lost 4 bases and the J gene lost 1 base, with 10 bases spanning the gap. The CDR3 sequence: CASSGAGRNTGELFF. CDR3 nucleotides: TGTGCCAGCAGTGGGGCGGGGAGGAACACCGGGGAGCTGTTTTTT. Full variable domain (rest looked up from reference TRBV2 and TRBJ2-2): EPEVTQTPSHQVTQMGQEVILRCVPISNHLYFYWYRQILGQKVEFLVSFYNNEISEKSEIFDDQFSVERPDGSNFTLKIRSTKLEDSAMYFCASSGAGRNTGELFFGEGSRLTVL.

Many counts were recorded for this clonotype. The J gene is TRBJ2-5, the V gene TRBV20-1; perhaps TRBD1 as D (6 bases). V was cut by 5 bases and J by 0 bases, with 19 bases left in between. CDR1 DFQATT and CDR2 SNEGSKA come from the germline V gene (reference sequence). This CDR3 contains 16 residues. The CDR3 protein is CSARGPGTNYQETQYF. For the CDR3, the DNA is TGCAGTGCTCGGGGCCCCGGGACAAACTACCAAGAGACCCAGTACTTC.

At least ten counts were recorded for this clonotype. V is TRBV12-5 and J is TRBJ2-3, with D tentatively TRBD1 (5 bases). The ends were cut back, 3 bases at V and 1 base at J, with 17 bases in the middle. The CDR3 sequence is 17 residues long. Germline-derived CDR1 and CDR2 are LGHNT and FRNRAP. As DNA, the CDR3 is TGTGCTAGTGGTTTAGACTCAGGGTGGAGTGGCACAGATACGCAGTATTTT. It is translated as CASGLDSGWSGTDTQYF. The complete variable domain, with remaining parts taken from reference TRBV12-5 and TRBJ2-3, reads DARVTQTPRHKVTEMGQEVTMRCQPILGHNTVFWYRQTMMQGLELLAYFRNRAPLDDSGMPKDRFSAEMPDATLATLKIQPSEPRDSAVYFCASGLDSGWSGTDTQYFGPGTRLTVL.

This clonotype was seen repeatedly, ten times or more. The rearrangement uses TRBV4-3 and TRBJ2-3, with 9 positions matching TRBD2. V trimming: 3 bases; J trimming: 6 bases; junction bases outside the gene matches: 13. This CDR3 has 17 residues. Germline CDR1 is LGHNA and CDR2 is YSLEER. DNA for the CDR3: TGCGCCAGCAGCCAGGCGCAGTTCGCGGGGGGGCGCGATACGCAGTATTTT. Translated: CASSQAQFAGGRDTQYF.

This clonotype came up a few times. With a much larger clone just one base away, this may be a read error. CDR3 sequence: CASSPLGAINTEAFF. For the CDR3, the DNA is TGTGCCAGCAGTCCCCTAGGGGCGATTAACACTGAAGCTTTCTTT. The chain joins TRBV28 to TRBJ1-1, with D possibly being TRBD1 (5 bases). The CDR3 is made up of 15 amino acids. Per the germline V gene, CDR1 is MDHEN and CDR2 is SYDVKM. The ends were cut back, 5 bases at V and 2 bases at J, with 15 bases in the middle.

This clonotype was counted ten times or more. The V call is TRBV12-3 or TRBV12-4, the J call TRBJ2-3; 7 positions match TRBD2. The length of the CDR3 is 14 residues. Germline trimming cut 0 bases from V and 8 bases from J; bases unmatched to any gene: 5. CDR3 amino acids: CASSLAGGSITQYF. In DNA form, the CDR3 reads TGTGCCAGCAGTTTAGCGGGGGGGAGTATTACGCAGTATTTT.

This clonotype has a count of ten or more. The CDR3 bases are TGCAGCGTTGCAGGCGGCAGCACCTACAATGAGCAGTTCTTC. It encodes CSVAGGSTYNEQFF. The V gene is TRBV29-1, the J gene TRBJ2-1; D is unresolved. Germline V gene sequence: CDR1 SQVTM, CDR2 ANQGSEA. This CDR3 has 14 residues. V lost 4 bases to trimming and J lost 2 bases, with 12 bases between them.

This clonotype was detected ten times or more. The chain carries TRBV6-2 or TRBV6-3 and TRBJ1-1, with D hard to call. CDR3 length: 15 amino acids. The germline CDR1 and CDR2 sequences are MNHEY and SVGEGT. V was cut by 0 bases and J by 5 bases, with 13 bases left in between. The CDR3 here is CASSYSLEGGTEAFF. CDR3 nucleotide sequence: TGTGCCAGCAGTTACTCCCTGGAGGGAGGGACTGAAGCTTTCTTT.

The table lists this clonotype with a few counts. The chain uses TRBV12-3 or TRBV12-4 and TRBJ2-7; TRBD1 aligns across 8 bases. The J segment lost 6 bases and the V segment lost 5 bases, leaving 3 bases of the junction unmatched. The CDR3 loop spans 12 amino acids. The CDR3 region has the DNA TGTGCCAGCAGTCCGGACAGGGCCGAGCAGTACTTC. It specifies CASSPDRAEQYF.

A remark on this clonotype: A much larger clone is a single base away; this may be a read error. V and J are TRBV18 and TRBJ2-3; tentative D call: TRBD2 (7 bases). Per the germline V gene, CDR1 is KGHSH and CDR2 is LQKENI. The CDR3 runs 15 residues. The V end lost 6 bases, the J end lost 4 bases, and 17 bases lay between the germline ends. The CDR3 bases are TGTGCCAGCTCCCCTCAGAGGGGGGGCGCAGATACGCAGTATTTT. It yields the protein CASSPQRGGADTQYF.

This clonotype was counted ten times or more. V and J are TRBV2 and TRBJ1-1; tentatively, D is TRBD1 (5 bases). Germline assignment: CDR1 SNHLY and CDR2 FYNNEI. This CDR3 is 13 amino acids long. V lost 6 bases to trimming and J lost 10 bases, with 18 bases between them. The CDR3 protein is CASRMGGAVPAFF. DNA of the CDR3: TGTGCCAGCAGGATGGGAGGGGCAGTCCCAGCTTTCTTT.

This clonotype was counted only a few times. This chain connects TRBV7-2 to TRBJ2-7, with D unresolved. Per germline, CDR1 SGHTA and CDR2 FQGNSA. The CDR3 extends over 12 amino acids. Trimming shortened V by 5 bases and J by 4 bases, and 9 bases separated the two germline ends. The CDR3 region has the DNA TGTGCCAGCAGCCCCATGGGTTACGAGCAGTACTTC. This sequence encodes CASSPMGYEQYF.

This chain links TRBV29-1 with TRBJ2-7, with 11 positions matching TRBD2. Germline V gene lookup returns CDR1 SQVTM and CDR2 ANQGSEA. V was pared by 2 bases and J by 5 bases, with 2 bases of the junction left unmatched. This CDR3 comprises 13 residues. The CDR3, as DNA: TGCAGCGTTGAACAACTAGCGGGGGACGAGCAGTACTTC. Translated: CSVEQLAGDEQYF.

This clonotype appeared many times. This chain links TRBV4-3 with TRBJ2-3; TRBD2 matches at 10 bases. This CDR3 spans 16 amino acids. V lost 3 bases and J lost 1; bases outside the gene matches: 4. Looked up from germline, CDR1 is LGHNA and CDR2 is YSLEER. This chain's CDR3 is CASSHEAGGRTDTQYF. DNA for the CDR3: TGCGCCAGCAGCCACGAAGCGGGGGGGCGCACAGATACGCAGTATTTT.

This clonotype was picked up many times. The chain couples TRBV6-5 to TRBJ1-1, with 7 nucleotides matching TRBD1. CDR3 length equals 14 residues. V shed 7 bases, J shed 1 base, and the junction held 6 bases outside the gene matches. Germline V gives CDR1 MNHEY, CDR2 SVGAGI. CDR3 bases: TGTGCCAGCACTCGGACAGGCCCGAACACTGAAGCTTTCTTT. Amino acids: CASTRTGPNTEAFF.

This clonotype appeared many times. This chain uses TRBV29-1 with TRBJ2-7; 7 positions match TRBD1. V was clipped by 3 bases and J by 9 bases; unmatched bases: 5. Germline CDR1 and CDR2: SQVTM and ANQGSEA. The CDR3 is 11 residues long. This CDR3 reads CSVELTGLQYF. CDR3 nucleotide sequence: TGCAGCGTTGAGTTGACAGGGCTGCAGTACTTC.

This clonotype has a count of ten or more. This sequence joins TRBV12-3 or TRBV12-4 and TRBJ2-5; 10 nucleotides line up with TRBD1. Trimming took 6 bases from V and 1 from J; bases not matched to a gene: 2. This CDR3 contains 14 residues. Here the CDR3 reads CASRRQGAQETQYF. Here the CDR3 DNA reads TGTGCCAGCAGACGACAGGGGGCCCAAGAGACCCAGTACTTC.